This TCR beta chain was captured in a study of prognosis after radiotherapy for stage I lung cancer. Study context: Roughly five patients had oligometastatic NSCLC after surgical resection of the primary tumor, and about 15 had newly diagnosed primary stage I lung tumors.

As for this clonotype: Its antigen is not identified.

Overall study findings and caveats: Reports indicated that TRBV and TRBJ gene usage differed between patients with and without metastases, including differences in about nine V and two J genes after SBRT.

TCR beta CDR3 amplification from genomic DNA was performed by two-round multiplex PCR. Gene-specific primers for each TRBV and TRBJ gene drove first-round PCR. TCRdb reprocessed the multiplex PCR reads with MiXCR, giving one entry per CDR3 protein. This table has fewer than 40,000 distinct CDR3 sequences, around 30% appearing once. The clonotype comes from a donor of 50 years or more with non-small cell lung cancer. Sequencing was performed on PBMCs, taken before or after stereotactic body radiation therapy (not recorded which).

DNA of the CDR3: TGTGCCAGCTTCCTTGGACAGGGCGGTACCTACGAGCAGTACTTC. It translates to CASFLGQGGTYEQYF. This rearrangement joins TRBV18 to TRBJ2-7, with 8 bases fitting TRBD1. Trimming removed 7 bases from V and 2 bases from J; junction bases left unmatched: 10. The CDR3 sequence is 15 residues long. The germline CDR1 and CDR2 sequences are KGHSH and LQKENI.